This entry lists 25 T cell receptor beta chains sequenced from one sample in a study of control samples from healthy donors and cancer patients. Profiling relied on immunoSEQ multiplex PCR, and the TCRdb table lists in-frame clones only, not all of them. The sample contains about 160,000 clones, roughly 93% of which appear only once. Sequencing input: blood. The receptors derive from a woman in her sixties in good health.

V gene TRBV6-2 or TRBV6-3 combines with J gene TRBJ1-5, with D possibly TRBD1 on 5 matching bases. Trimming cost V 2 bases and J 6 bases, with 23 bases left between them. This CDR3 has 18 residues. From germline, CDR1 is MNHEY and CDR2 SVGEGT. DNA for the CDR3: TGTGCCAGCAGTTACGTGAGGGGTCGGGGGGGAAAGAGTCAGCCCCAGCATTTT. This gives the protein CASSYVRGRGGKSQPQHF.

The rearrangement joins TRBV5-8 to TRBJ2-2; the D gene could be TRBD1 or TRBD2 (5 bases each). The CDR3 runs 14 residues. Germline assignment: CDR1 SGHTS and CDR2 YDEGEE. The ends were cut back, 5 bases at V and 1 base at J, with 9 bases in the middle. CDR3 bases: TGTGCCAGCAGGGGGACCCAGAACACCGGGGAGCTGTTTTTT. It codes for CASRGTQNTGELFF.

The chain uses TRBV7-8 and TRBJ2-3; no firm D call. Trimming shortened V by 6 bases and J by 1 base, and 11 bases separated the two germline ends. The CDR3 has 14 amino acids. From germline, CDR1 is SGHVS and CDR2 FQNEAQ. The CDR3 here is CASRPDVGTDTQYF. The CDR3 DNA follows: TGTGCCAGCAGACCCGACGTAGGCACAGATACGCAGTATTTT.

This clone was seen a single time. The chain carries TRBV4-2 and TRBJ1-3; D is perhaps TRBD1 (5 bases). The V end lost 3 bases, the J end lost 7 bases, and 10 bases lay between the germline ends. Germline CDR1 is LGHNA and CDR2 is YNFKEQ. The length of the CDR3 is 13 residues. The CDR3, as DNA: TGTGCCAGCAGCCATCAGGGTCGGAACACCATATATTTT. Encoded protein: CASSHQGRNTIYF.

J is TRBJ1-3 and V is TRBV16; TRBD1 might be the D (5 bases). Trimming left V 2 bases short and J 4 bases short, with 9 bases between. Germline CDR1 and CDR2: KGHSY and FQNENV. The CDR3 has 14 residues. The CDR3 spells CASSQKGSGNTIYF. CDR3 coding DNA: TGTGCCAGCAGCCAAAAGGGGTCGGGAAACACCATATATTTT.

The rearrangement joins TRBV27 to TRBJ1-6; D perhaps matches TRBD1 (6 bases). CDR3 length equals 14 residues. V dropped 8 bases and J dropped 6 bases, with 14 bases sitting between them. Germline lookup yields CDR1 MNHEY and CDR2 SMNVEV (reference sequence). The CDR3 region is CASGRQESNSPLHF. The CDR3, as DNA: TGTGCCAGCGGAAGACAGGAAAGTAATTCACCCCTCCACTTT.

The chain uses TRBV12-3 or TRBV12-4 and TRBJ1-6; D is perhaps TRBD1 (5 bases). The CDR3 totals 13 residues. Deletions cut 3 bases from V and 16 bases from J, with 16 bases between. CDR3 sequence (DNA): TGTGCCAGCAGTTTCGGAGGGGTCAGTACTCTCCACTTT. Encoded protein: CASSFGGVSTLHF.

This chain joins TRBV29-1 and TRBJ2-7, with a tentative D call TRBD1 (6 bases). Germline V CDR1 and CDR2: SQVTM, ANQGSEA. The CDR3 runs to 13 residues. V lost 6 bases to trimming and J lost 4 bases, with 16 bases between them. The CDR3 loop is CSVQRTVTYEQYF. CDR3 DNA: TGCAGCGTGCAAAGGACAGTGACATACGAGCAGTACTTC.

This chain connects TRBV7-2 to TRBJ1-3; D unresolved. Per germline, CDR1 SGHTA and CDR2 FQGNSA. The CDR3 loop spans 12 amino acids. Trimming removed 5 bases from V and 4 bases from J, with 6 bases in between. CDR3 DNA: TGTGCCAGCAGCCCACAGGGAAACACCATATATTTT. Protein sequence: CASSPQGNTIYF.

This rearrangement joins TRBV6-1 to TRBJ1-2; D ambiguous. The CDR3 contains 14 residues. Germline V gene lookup returns CDR1 MNHNS and CDR2 SASEGT. V was clipped by 0 bases and J by 4 bases, with 9 bases between them. This CDR3 reads CASSEASRIYGYTF. Written as DNA, the CDR3 is TGTGCCAGCAGTGAAGCTTCCAGGATCTATGGCTACACCTTC.

The gene calls are TRBV9 and TRBJ1-4; the match to TRBD1 covers 7 bases. This CDR3 has 15 residues. V lost 0 bases, J lost 6 bases, and 5 bases stayed unmatched. Germline V gene lookup returns CDR1 SGDLS and CDR2 YYNGEE. Here the CDR3 DNA reads TGTGCCAGCAGCGTAGACGAGACAGGGCATGAAAAACTGTTTTTT. It specifies CASSVDETGHEKLFF.

This chain joins TRBV5-5 and TRBJ2-3; 9 nucleotides match TRBD2. CDR1 and CDR2 from the germline V gene are SGHKS and YYEKEE (reference sequence). V was clipped by 2 bases and J by 5 bases; unmatched bases: 3. The CDR3 is made up of 14 amino acids. The CDR3 DNA reads as TGTGCCAGCAGCTTTCTTAGCGGGGGAGATACGCAGTATTTT. Amino acids: CASSFLSGGDTQYF.

The genes are TRBV11-2 and TRBJ2-1, with D tentatively TRBD2 (6 bases). This CDR3 is built from 14 residues. V was trimmed by 5 bases and J by 10 bases, leaving 18 bases between them. Germline-derived CDR1 and CDR2 are SGHAT and FQNNGV. CDR3 protein: CASSQREASREQFF. CDR3 bases: TGTGCCAGCAGCCAGAGGGAGGCTAGCAGGGAGCAGTTCTTC.

In its sample, this clone was seen once. The genes are TRBV2 and TRBJ1-3; a weak D match, TRBD1 (6 bases). CDR1 and CDR2 (germline): SNHLY, FYNNEI. This CDR3 is 16 amino acids long. Trimming cost V 4 bases and J 1 base, with 14 bases left between them. The CDR3 bases are TGTGCCAGCAGTGGGGACCTAGGGGGGTCTGGAAACACCATATATTTT. Amino acids: CASSGDLGGSGNTIYF.

The chain combines TRBV18 with TRBJ1-3; D not resolved. Germline lookup yields CDR1 KGHSH and CDR2 LQKENI. Trimming took 5 bases from V and 4 from J, leaving 12 bases between them. This CDR3 is built from 14 residues. CDR3 residues: CASSTRADGNTIYF. The CDR3 DNA reads as TGTGCCAGCTCAACTAGAGCGGACGGAAACACCATATATTTT.

This chain uses TRBV9 with TRBJ2-7, with 10 bases lining up with TRBD1. Germline V gene data show CDR1 as SGDLS and CDR2 as YYNGEE. This CDR3 has 14 residues. Losses at the gene ends were 2 bases for V and 4 bases for J; bases not matched to a gene: 3. CDR3 in DNA: TGTGCCAGCAGCGTCCGGGACAGGGGATACGAGCAGTACTTC. It codes for CASSVRDRGYEQYF.

CDR3 nucleotide sequence: TGTGCCAGCAGCTTAGGCGCGTCTAGCAATCAGCCCCAGCATTTT. Its translation: CASSLGASSNQPQHF. The J gene is TRBJ1-5, the V gene TRBV7-2; no clear D gene. Germline V CDR1 and CDR2: SGHTA, FQGNSA. The CDR3 is made up of 15 amino acids. Between the trimmed V and J ends, which lost 1 base and 0 bases, there was a span of 7 bases.

This clone was seen only once. CDR3 sequence (DNA): TGTGCCACCAGTGAGACGCGCACAGATACGCAGTATTTT. Residues: CATSETRTDTQYF. The chain employs TRBV24-1 and TRBJ2-3, with D unclear. The V end lost 4 bases, the J end lost 1 base, and 5 bases lay between the germline ends. Germline CDR1 reads KGHDR; CDR2 reads SFDVKD. The CDR3 covers 13 residues.

The rearrangement uses TRBV11-3 and TRBJ2-2, with 12 positions matching TRBD2. The CDR3 has 16 residues. The germline CDR1 and CDR2 sequences are SGHNT and YENEEA. V trimming: 5 bases; J trimming: 7 bases; junction bases outside the gene matches: 8. The CDR3 sequence: CASSPRLAGAGGELFF. The CDR3 DNA reads as TGTGCCAGCAGCCCACGACTAGCGGGGGCCGGCGGGGAGCTGTTTTTT.

The chain combines TRBV5-1 with TRBJ1-1; D is possibly TRBD1 (5 bases). The CDR3 is 14 amino acids. Trimming took off 4 bases at V and 4 bases at J, with 14 bases between the two ends. In germline, CDR1 is SGHRS, CDR2 YFSETQ. The CDR3 protein is CASSPDSRSTEAFF. In DNA, the CDR3 is TGCGCCAGCAGCCCCGACAGCCGGAGCACTGAAGCTTTCTTT.

J is TRBJ1-2 and V is TRBV20-1; TRBD1 matches at 7 bases. The germline CDR1 and CDR2 sequences are DFQATT and SNEGSKA (reference sequence). Trimming cost V 3 bases and J 10 bases; bases outside gene matches: 11. The CDR3 extends over 13 amino acids. This chain's CDR3 is CSASGTDIFDYTF. The CDR3 DNA sequence: TGCAGTGCTAGTGGGACAGATATATTTGACTACACCTTC.

This sequence joins TRBV6-5 and TRBJ2-7, with D perhaps matching TRBD1 (5 bases). V lost 0 bases to trimming and J lost 5 bases, with 14 bases between them. The CDR3 length is 15 residues. Looked up from germline, CDR1 is MNHEY and CDR2 is SVGAGI. The CDR3 sequence is CASSYSGLGVHEQYF. The DNA of the CDR3 is TGTGCCAGCAGTTACTCAGGGCTAGGGGTCCACGAGCAGTACTTC.

The chain carries TRBV3-1 (or the pseudogene TRBV3-2) and TRBJ2-5, with 9 bases fitting TRBD2. Germline V gene data show CDR1 as LGHDT and CDR2 as YNNKEL (reference sequence). CDR3 length: 16 residues. With 2 bases clipped from V and 7 bases from J, the junction kept 11 bases outside the gene matches. CDR3 DNA sequence: TGTGCCAGCAGCCAATATTTAGCGGGGGCATCAGGGACCCAGTACTTC. Amino acids: CASSQYLAGASGTQYF.

V and J are TRBV30 and TRBJ1-2; 7 bases line up with TRBD1. J was trimmed by 0 bases and V by 0 bases; bases with no gene match: 4. The CDR3 consists of 15 residues. Germline lookup yields CDR1 GTSNPN and CDR2 SVGIG (reference sequence). This CDR3 is CAWSVTGTANYGYTF. In nucleotides, the CDR3 is TGTGCCTGGAGTGTAACCGGGACAGCTAACTATGGCTACACCTTC.

This clone was detected only once. A read error may produce the germline difference seen at one junction end. The chain has TRBV7-9 and TRBJ1-2; TRBD1 aligns across 12 bases. There are 17 residues in the CDR3. Germline V gives CDR1 SEHNR, CDR2 FQNEAQ (reference sequence). CDR3 DNA: TGTGCCAGCAGCCTAGCTCAACCGGGACAGGGGGCAGGTGGCTACACCTTC. Translating gives CASSLAQPGQGAGGYTF.